This T cell receptor beta chain was sequenced in a study of naive and memory T cell subsets. Study findings and constraints: In naive cells, over 90% of TCR sequences were seen only once.

An equimolar mix of two oligonucleotides served as the beta constant-region primer for TRBC1 and TRBC2. TCRdb fed the UMI-ligation and nested PCR reads into MiXCR, producing one record per CDR3 protein. The sample has under 150,000 distinct CDR3 sequences, 17% seen once. This clonotype showed up just once. As yet, its antigen is unknown. After the first PCR, alpha and beta chain libraries were processed separately. CD4+ T cell IFNgamma after overnight CMV lysate exposure gave donor CMV status. The clonotype comes from a human donor in good health. Sequenced: naive CD4+ T cells from blood.

The CDR3 DNA reads TGTGCCATCAGTGAGTCTCTAGCGGGGCAAGAGACCCAGTACTTC. Residues: CAISESLAGQETQYF. The gene calls are TRBV10-3 and TRBJ2-5; 9 bases map to TRBD2. The CDR3 is 15 residues long. The J segment lost 2 bases and the V segment lost 0 bases, leaving 1 base of the junction unmatched. CDR1 is ENHRY and CDR2 is SYGVKD in the germline V gene.